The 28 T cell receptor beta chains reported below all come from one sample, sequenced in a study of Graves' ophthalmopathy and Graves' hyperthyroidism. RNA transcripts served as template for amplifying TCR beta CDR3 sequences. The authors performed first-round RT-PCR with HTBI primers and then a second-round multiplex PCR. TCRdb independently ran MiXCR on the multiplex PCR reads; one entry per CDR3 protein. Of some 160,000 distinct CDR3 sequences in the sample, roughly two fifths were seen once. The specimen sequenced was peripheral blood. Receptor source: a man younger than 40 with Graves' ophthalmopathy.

CDR3 nucleotide sequence: TGTGCCAGCAGGTCACACCGGGGCTACTACGAGCAGTACTTC. This gives the protein CASRSHRGYYEQYF. The chain combines TRBV6-2 or TRBV6-3 with TRBJ2-7; D could derive from TRBD1 or TRBD2 (5 bases each). This CDR3 comprises 14 residues. Germline CDR1 reads MNHEY; CDR2 reads SVGEGT. Trimming shortened V by 6 bases and J by 3 bases, and 15 bases separated the two germline ends.

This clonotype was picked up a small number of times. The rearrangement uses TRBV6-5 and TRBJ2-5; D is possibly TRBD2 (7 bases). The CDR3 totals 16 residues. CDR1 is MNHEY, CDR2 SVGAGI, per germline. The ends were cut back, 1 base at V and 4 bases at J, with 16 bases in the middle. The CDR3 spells CASSYFPRGGGETQYF. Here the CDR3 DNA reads TGTGCCAGCAGTTACTTCCCCCGGGGAGGGGGAGAGACCCAGTACTTC.

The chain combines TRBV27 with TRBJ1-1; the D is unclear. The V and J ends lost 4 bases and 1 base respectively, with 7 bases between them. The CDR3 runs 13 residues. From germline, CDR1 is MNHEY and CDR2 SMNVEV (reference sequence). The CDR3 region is CASSSQRNTEAFF. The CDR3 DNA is TGTGCCAGCAGTTCCCAACGGAACACTGAAGCTTTCTTT.

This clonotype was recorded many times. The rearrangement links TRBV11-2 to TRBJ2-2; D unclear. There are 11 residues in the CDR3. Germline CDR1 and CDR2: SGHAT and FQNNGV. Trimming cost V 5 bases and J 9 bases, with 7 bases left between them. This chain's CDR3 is CASSPRWELFF. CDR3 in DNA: TGTGCCAGCAGCCCAAGATGGGAGCTGTTTTTT.

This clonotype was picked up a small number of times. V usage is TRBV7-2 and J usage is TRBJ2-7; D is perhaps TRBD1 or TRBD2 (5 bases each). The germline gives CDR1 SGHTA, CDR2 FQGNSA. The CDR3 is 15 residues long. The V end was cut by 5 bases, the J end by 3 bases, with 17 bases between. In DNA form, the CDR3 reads TGTGCCAGCAGCACCAGGGACCGATCTTACTACGAGCAGTACTTC. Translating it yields CASSTRDRSYYEQYF.

Written as DNA, the CDR3 is TGCAGTGCTAGTAGTGGCAAAAGCTCCTACGAGCAGTACTTC. This encodes CSASSGKSSYEQYF. The chain links TRBV20-1 to TRBJ2-7; D uncertain. Germline CDR1 and CDR2: DFQATT and SNEGSKA (reference sequence). The CDR3 contains 14 residues. V gave up 3 bases and J gave up 0 bases, with 12 bases separating them.

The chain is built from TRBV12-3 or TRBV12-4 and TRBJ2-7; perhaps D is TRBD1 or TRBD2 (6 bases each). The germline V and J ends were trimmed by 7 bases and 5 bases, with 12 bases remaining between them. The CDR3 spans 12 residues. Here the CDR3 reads CASNPGGNEQYF. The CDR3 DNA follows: TGTGCCAGCAACCCCGGGGGCAACGAGCAGTACTTC.

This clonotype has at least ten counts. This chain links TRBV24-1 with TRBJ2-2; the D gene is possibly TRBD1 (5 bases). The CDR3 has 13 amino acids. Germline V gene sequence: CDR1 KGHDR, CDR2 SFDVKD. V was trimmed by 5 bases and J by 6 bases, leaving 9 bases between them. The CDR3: CATSGRVPGELFF. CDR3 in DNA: TGTGCCACCAGTGGCAGGGTCCCCGGGGAGCTGTTTTTT.

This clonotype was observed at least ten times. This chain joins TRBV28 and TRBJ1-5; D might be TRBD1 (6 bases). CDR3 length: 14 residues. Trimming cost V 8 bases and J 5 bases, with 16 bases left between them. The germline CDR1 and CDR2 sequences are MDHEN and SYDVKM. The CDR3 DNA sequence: TGTGCCAGCGCCTCAGGGGCTTTTTATCAGCCCCAGCATTTT. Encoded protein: CASASGAFYQPQHF.

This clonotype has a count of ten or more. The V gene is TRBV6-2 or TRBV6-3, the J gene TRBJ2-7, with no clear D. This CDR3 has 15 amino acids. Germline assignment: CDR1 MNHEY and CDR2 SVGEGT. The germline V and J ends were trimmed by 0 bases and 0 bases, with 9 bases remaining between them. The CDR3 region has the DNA TGTGCCAGCAGTTACTCGCCTGATCACTCCTACGAGCAGTACTTC. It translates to CASSYSPDHSYEQYF.

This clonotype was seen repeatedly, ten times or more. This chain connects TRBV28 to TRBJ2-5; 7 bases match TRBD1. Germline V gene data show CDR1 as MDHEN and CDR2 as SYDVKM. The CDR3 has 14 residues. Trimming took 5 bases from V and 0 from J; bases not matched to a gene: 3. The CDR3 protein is CASSPGQNQETQYF. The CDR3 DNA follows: TGTGCCAGCAGTCCGGGACAGAACCAAGAGACCCAGTACTTC.

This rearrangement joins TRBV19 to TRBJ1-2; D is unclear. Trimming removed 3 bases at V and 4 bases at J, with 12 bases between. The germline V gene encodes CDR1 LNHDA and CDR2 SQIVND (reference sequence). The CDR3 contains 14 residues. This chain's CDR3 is CASSIGPTTYGYTF. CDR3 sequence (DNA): TGTGCCAGTAGTATTGGACCGACGACCTATGGCTACACCTTC.

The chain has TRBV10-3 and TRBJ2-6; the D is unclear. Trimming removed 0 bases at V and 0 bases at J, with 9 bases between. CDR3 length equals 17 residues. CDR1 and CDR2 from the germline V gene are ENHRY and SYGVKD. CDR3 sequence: CAISESTALSGANVLTF. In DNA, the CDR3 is TGTGCCATCAGTGAGTCAACAGCGCTCTCTGGGGCCAACGTCCTGACTTTC.

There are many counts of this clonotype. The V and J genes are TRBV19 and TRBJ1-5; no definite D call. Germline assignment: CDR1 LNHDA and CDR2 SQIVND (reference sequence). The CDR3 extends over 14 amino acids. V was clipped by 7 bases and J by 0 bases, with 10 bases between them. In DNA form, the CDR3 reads TGTGCCAGTAAGCTGCAGTATAGCAATCAGCCCCAGCATTTT. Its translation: CASKLQYSNQPQHF.

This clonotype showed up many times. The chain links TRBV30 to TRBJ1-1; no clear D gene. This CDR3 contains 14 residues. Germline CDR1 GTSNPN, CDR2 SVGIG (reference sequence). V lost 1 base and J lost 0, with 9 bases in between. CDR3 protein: CAWSGTTMNTEAFF. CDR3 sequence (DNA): TGTGCCTGGAGTGGAACGACTATGAACACTGAAGCTTTCTTT. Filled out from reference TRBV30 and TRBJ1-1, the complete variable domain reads SQTIHQWPATLVQPVGSPLSLECTVEGTSNPNLYWYRQAAGRGLQLLFYSVGIGQISSEVPQNLSASRPQDRQFILSSKKLLLSDSGFYLCAWSGTTMNTEAFFGQGTRLTVV.

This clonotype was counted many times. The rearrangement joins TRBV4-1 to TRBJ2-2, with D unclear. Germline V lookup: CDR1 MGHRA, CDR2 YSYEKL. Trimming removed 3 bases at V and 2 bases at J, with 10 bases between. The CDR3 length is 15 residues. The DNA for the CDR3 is TGCGCCAGCAGCCAGGGAAACGTTAACACCGGGGAGCTGTTTTTT. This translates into CASSQGNVNTGELFF.

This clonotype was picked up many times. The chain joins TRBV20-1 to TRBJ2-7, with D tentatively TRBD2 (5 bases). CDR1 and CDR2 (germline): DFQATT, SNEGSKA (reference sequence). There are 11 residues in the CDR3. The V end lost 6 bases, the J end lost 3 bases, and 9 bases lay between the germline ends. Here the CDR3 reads CSARDYYEQYF. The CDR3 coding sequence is TGCAGTGCCCGAGACTACTACGAGCAGTACTTC.

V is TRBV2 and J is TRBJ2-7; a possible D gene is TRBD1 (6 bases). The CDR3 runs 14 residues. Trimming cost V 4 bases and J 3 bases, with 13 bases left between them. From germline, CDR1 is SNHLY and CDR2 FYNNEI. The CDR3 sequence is CASSGMDRLYEQYF. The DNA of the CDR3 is TGTGCCAGCAGTGGGATGGACAGACTCTACGAGCAGTACTTC.

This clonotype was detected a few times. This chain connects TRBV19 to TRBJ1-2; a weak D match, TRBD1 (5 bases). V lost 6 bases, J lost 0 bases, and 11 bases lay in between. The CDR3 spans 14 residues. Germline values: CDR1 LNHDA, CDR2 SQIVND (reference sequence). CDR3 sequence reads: CASSKQATNYGYTF. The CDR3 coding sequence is TGTGCCAGTAGCAAACAGGCGACTAACTATGGCTACACCTTC. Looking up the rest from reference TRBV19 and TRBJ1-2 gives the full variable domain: DGGITQSPKYLFRKEGQNVTLSCEQNLNHDAMYWYRQDPGQGLRLIYYSQIVNDFQKGDIAEGYSVSREKKESFPLTVTSAQKNPTAFYLCASSKQATNYGYTFGSGTRLTVV.

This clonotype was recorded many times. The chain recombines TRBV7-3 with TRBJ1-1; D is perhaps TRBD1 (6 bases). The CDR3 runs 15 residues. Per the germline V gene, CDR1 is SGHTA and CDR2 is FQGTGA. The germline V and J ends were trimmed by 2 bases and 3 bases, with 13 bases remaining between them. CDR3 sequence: CASSLGGPGYTEAFF. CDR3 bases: TGTGCCAGCAGCTTAGGGGGCCCGGGGTACACTGAAGCTTTCTTT.

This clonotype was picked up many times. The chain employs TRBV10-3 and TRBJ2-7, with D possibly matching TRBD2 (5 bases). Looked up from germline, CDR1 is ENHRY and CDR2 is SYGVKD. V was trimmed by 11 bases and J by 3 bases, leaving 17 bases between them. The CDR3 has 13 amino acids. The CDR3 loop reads CAVTGVSFYEQYF. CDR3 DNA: TGTGCCGTCACCGGGGTGTCCTTCTACGAGCAGTACTTC.

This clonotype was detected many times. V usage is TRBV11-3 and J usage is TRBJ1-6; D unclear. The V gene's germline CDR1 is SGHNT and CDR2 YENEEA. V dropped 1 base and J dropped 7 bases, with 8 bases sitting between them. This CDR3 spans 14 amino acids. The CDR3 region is CASSLVGYNSPLHF. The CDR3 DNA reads TGTGCCAGCAGCTTAGTGGGGTACAATTCACCCCTCCACTTT.

The CDR3 DNA is TGTGCCAGCTCCTCCCCCGGAAGGGGAGACACTGAAGCTTTCTTT. Translated, it gives CASSSPGRGDTEAFF. The chain employs TRBV28 and TRBJ1-1; D is perhaps TRBD1 (5 bases). Germline CDR1 is MDHEN and CDR2 is SYDVKM. CDR3 size: 15 residues. Between the trimmed V and J ends, which lost 8 bases and 3 bases, there was a span of 19 bases.

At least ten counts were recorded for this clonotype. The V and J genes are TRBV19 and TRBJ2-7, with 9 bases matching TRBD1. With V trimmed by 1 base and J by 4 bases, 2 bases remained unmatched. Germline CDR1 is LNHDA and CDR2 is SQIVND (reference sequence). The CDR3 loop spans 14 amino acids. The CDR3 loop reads CASSIGTGEYEQYF. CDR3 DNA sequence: TGTGCCAGTAGTATAGGGACAGGGGAGTACGAGCAGTACTTC.

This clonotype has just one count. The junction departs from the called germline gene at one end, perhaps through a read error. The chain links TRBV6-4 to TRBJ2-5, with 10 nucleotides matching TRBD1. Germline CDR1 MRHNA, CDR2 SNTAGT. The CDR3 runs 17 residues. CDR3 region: CASSYSNGQGVGETQYF. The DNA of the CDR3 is TGTGCCAGCAGTTACTCGAACGGACAGGGGGTAGGAGAGACCCAGTACTTC.

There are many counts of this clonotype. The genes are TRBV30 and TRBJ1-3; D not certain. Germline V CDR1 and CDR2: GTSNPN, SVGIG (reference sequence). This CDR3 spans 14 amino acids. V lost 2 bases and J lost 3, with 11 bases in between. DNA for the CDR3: TGTGCCTGGAGTTCAGAGGCAGGTGGAAACACCATATATTTT. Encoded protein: CAWSSEAGGNTIYF.

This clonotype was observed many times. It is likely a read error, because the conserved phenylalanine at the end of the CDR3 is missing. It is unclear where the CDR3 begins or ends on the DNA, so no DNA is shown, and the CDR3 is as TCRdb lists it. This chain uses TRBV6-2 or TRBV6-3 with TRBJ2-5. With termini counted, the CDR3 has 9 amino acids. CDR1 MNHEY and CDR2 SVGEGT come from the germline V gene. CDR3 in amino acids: CASSSTRTL.

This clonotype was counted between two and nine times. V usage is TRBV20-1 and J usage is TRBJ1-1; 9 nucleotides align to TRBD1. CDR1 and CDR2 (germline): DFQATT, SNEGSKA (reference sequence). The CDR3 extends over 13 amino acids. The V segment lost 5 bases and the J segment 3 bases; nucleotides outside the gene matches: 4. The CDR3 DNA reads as TGCAGTGCTCGGGACAGGGAGGACACTGAAGCTTTCTTT. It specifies CSARDREDTEAFF.